This TCR beta chain was recorded in a study of blood T cell repertoires in COVID-19. Overall study context: The analysed material was cDNA or gDNA that came from T cells, B-cell-depleted T cells, or PBMCs.

This clone was observed a few times. Germline CDR1 LNHNV, CDR2 YYDKDF (reference sequence). This CDR3 is built from 16 residues. V was clipped by 0 bases and J by 8 bases; unmatched bases: 5. The protocol was immunoSEQ multiplex PCR, while the TCRdb copy is restricted to in-frame clones and leaves out a portion. The data show fewer than 140,000 clones, with around 78% seen just once and more than 5.5% held by the top ten. The sample consisted of peripheral blood. The V and J genes are TRBV15 and TRBJ1-4; 11 bases agree with TRBD1. The sequence was collected from an elderly man with COVID-19, enrolled during active disease. The CDR3 is CATSRERTGGIEKLFF. As DNA, the CDR3 is TGTGCCACCAGCAGAGAAAGGACAGGGGGCATCGAAAAACTGTTTTTT.